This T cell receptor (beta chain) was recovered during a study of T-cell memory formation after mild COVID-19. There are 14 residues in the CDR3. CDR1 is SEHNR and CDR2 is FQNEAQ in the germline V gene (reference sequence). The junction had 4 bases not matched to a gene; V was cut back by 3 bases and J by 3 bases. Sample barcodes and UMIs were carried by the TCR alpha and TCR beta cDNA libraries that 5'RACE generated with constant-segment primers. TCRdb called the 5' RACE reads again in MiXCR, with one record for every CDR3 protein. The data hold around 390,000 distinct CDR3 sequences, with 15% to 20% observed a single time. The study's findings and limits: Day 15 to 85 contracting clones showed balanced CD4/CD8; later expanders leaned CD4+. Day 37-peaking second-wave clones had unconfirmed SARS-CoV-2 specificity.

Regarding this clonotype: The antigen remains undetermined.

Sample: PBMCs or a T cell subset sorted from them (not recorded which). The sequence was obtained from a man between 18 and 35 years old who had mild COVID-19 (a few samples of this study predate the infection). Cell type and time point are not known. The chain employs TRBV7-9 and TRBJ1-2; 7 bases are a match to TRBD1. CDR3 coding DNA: TGTGCCAGCAGCTTGGGACAGTCTTACTATGGCTACACCTTC. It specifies CASSLGQSYYGYTF.